The entry below gives a single T cell receptor (beta chain) sequence along with its context. Time point denoted: newly diagnosed GD, antithyroid drugs for less than 3 months. Scientists built the TCR library using RNA that was extracted from PBMCs. The data stem from a study of regulatory T cells in long-lasting Graves disease. Construction of the TCR beta libraries employed iRepertoire HTBI primers in conjunction with Arm-PCR of CDR3 regions. As handled by the study authors: Overall, samples carried around 68 TRBV and about 15 TRBJ segments. A single record per CDR3 protein comes from TCRdb applying MiXCR to the multiplex PCR reads. Here the V and J calls rest on TCRdb's processing, not on the authors' analysis. The repertoire holds some 600,000 distinct CDR3 sequences, with 15% to 20% as singletons. CDR3 length: 14 amino acids. With 5 bases removed from V and 4 bases from J, the gap between germline ends came to 15 bases. Germline V gene lookup returns CDR1 SGDLS and CDR2 YYNGEE.

In addition, the sample was reused for a study of T cells in Graves' hyperthyroidism and ophthalmopathy.

The TCR was taken from a young man with Graves disease. This rearrangement joins TRBV9 to TRBJ1-2; the D gene is possibly TRBD1 (6 bases). The sample consisted of peripheral blood mononuclear cells (PBMCs), taken at new diagnosis, from a patient treated with antithyroid drugs. CDR3 sequence: CASSIGQLSYGYTF. The CDR3 DNA sequence: TGTGCCAGCAGTATAGGACAGCTAAGCTATGGCTACACCTTC.